A selection of T cell receptor beta chains follows, all from one sample in a study. TCRdb reanalysed the RT-PCR reads using MiXCR and keeps one entry per CDR3 protein. The sample records about 680,000 distinct CDR3 sequences, 14% being singletons. Sequencing was carried out using memory CD4+ T cells from blood. All receptors come from a female donor in good health, serving as a healthy control. CDR3s include the opening cysteine and the closing phenylalanine or tryptophan. Fields, in order: V gene, clone size, D gene, J gene, CDR3 protein, CDR3 DNA. A D gene is named only where the DNA matches it firmly. Size tells how often a clone was seen (once, few, many) or the class of an expanded clone, and some rows leave it out.

>TRBV20-1|NA|TRBD2|TRBJ2-1
CSAAGLAGYNEQFF
TGCAGTGCTGCGGGACTAGCGGGATACAATGAGCAGTTCTTC
>TRBV28|NA|TRBD2|TRBJ2-2
CATAGGGTGELFF
TGTGCCACCGCCGGCGGGGGCACCGGGGAGCTGTTTTTT
>TRBV29-1|many|TRBD1|TRBJ1-1
CSVEPDRGEAFF
TGCAGCGTTGAACCTGACAGGGGAGAAGCTTTCTTT
>TRBV12-5|NA|NA|TRBJ1-1
CASGSAGLAEAFF
TGTGCTAGTGGCTCCGCGGGGCTCGCTGAAGCTTTCTTT
>TRBV7-9|once|TRBD2|TRBJ2-1
CASSLARVLAGYNEQFF
TGTGCCAGCAGCTTAGCGAGAGTACTAGCGGGGTACAATGAGCAGTTCTTC
>TRBV27|many|TRBD2|TRBJ2-5
CASSWYPSGGETQYF
TGTGCCAGCAGTTGGTACCCTAGCGGCGGAGAGACCCAGTACTTC
>TRBV10-3|NA|NA|TRBJ2-5
CAISEPAETQYF
TGTGCCATCAGTGAGCCGGCGGAGACCCAGTACTTC
>TRBV24-1|NA|TRBD2|TRBJ2-1
CATSDPSGGEYNKQFF
TGTGCCACCAGTGACCCTAGCGGGGGGGAGTACAATAAGCAGTTCTTC
>TRBV28|NA|NA|TRBJ2-7
CASNPGAGYEQYF
TGTGCCAGCAACCCGGGGGCGGGATACGAGCAGTACTTC
>TRBV6-5|NA|NA|TRBJ2-6
CASSYQILSGANVLTF
TGTGCCAGCAGTTACCAGATTCTTTCTGGGGCCAACGTCCTGACTTTC
>TRBV11-2|few|TRBD1|TRBJ2-3
CASSITGDGGDTQYF
TGTGCCAGCAGCATCACAGGGGACGGTGGAGATACGCAGTATTTT
>TRBV5-1|many|NA|TRBJ2-3
CASSLEPGTDTQYF
TGCGCCAGCAGCTTGGAGCCGGGGACAGATACGCAGTATTTT
>TRBV12-3/TRBV12-4|NA|TRBD1|TRBJ1-2
CASGLGTGADYGYTF
TGTGCCAGCGGTTTAGGGACAGGGGCGGACTATGGCTACACCTTC
>TRBV5-1|few|TRBD1|TRBJ1-6
CASSEPGGSPLHF
TGCGCCAGCAGCGAACCAGGGGGCTCACCCCTCCACTTT
>TRBV5-1|few|TRBD2|TRBJ2-5
CASSWGGTSGRETQYF
TGCGCCAGCAGCTGGGGAGGGACTAGCGGAAGAGAGACCCAGTACTTC
>TRBV29-1|many|TRBD1|TRBJ1-1
CSAWGQGSGDTEAFF
TGCAGCGCCTGGGGACAGGGGTCAGGTGACACTGAAGCTTTCTTT
>TRBV7-2|NA|TRBD2|TRBJ2-3
CASSAGTRSDTQYF
TGTGCCAGCAGCGCCGGGACTAGATCGGATACGCAGTATTTT
>TRBV7-2|few|NA|TRBJ2-1
CASSLSWGSGNEQFF
TGTGCCAGCAGCTTAAGCTGGGGATCAGGCAATGAGCAGTTCTTC
>TRBV11-2|few|NA|TRBJ2-2
CASNYGPGELFF
TGTGCCAGCAACTATGGCCCAGGGGAGCTGTTTTTT
>TRBV4-2|few|TRBD2|TRBJ2-5
CASSQDGTSSQETQYF
TGTGCCAGCAGCCAGGATGGGACTAGCAGCCAAGAGACCCAGTACTTC
>TRBV10-3|many|NA|TRBJ2-7
CAISESTGEQYF
TGTGCCATCAGTGAGTCGACGGGTGAGCAGTACTTC
>TRBV5-4|few|TRBD2|TRBJ2-1
CASTISGSRWENEQFF
TGTGCCAGCACCATTAGCGGGAGTCGGTGGGAGAATGAGCAGTTCTTC
>TRBV7-8|many|NA|TRBJ1-4
CASSLVGVPHEKLFF
TGTGCCAGCAGCTTAGTCGGGGTACCACATGAAAAACTGTTTTTT
>TRBV5-1|NA|TRBD2|TRBJ2-2
CASSPLAADLTRELFF
TGCGCCAGCAGCCCCCTAGCGGCCGACTTAACCCGGGAGCTGTTTTTT
>TRBV20-1|NA|TRBD1|TRBJ2-3
CSATSGTGNTPDTQYF
TGCAGTGCTACTTCCGGGACAGGGAATACCCCAGATACGCAGTATTTT
>TRBV28|NA|NA|TRBJ2-7
CASSLRLVYEQYF
TGTGCCAGCAGTTTAAGGTTGGTCTACGAGCAGTACTTC
>TRBV28|NA|TRBD1|TRBJ2-3
CASSSVRTGTSTDTQYF
TGTGCCAGCAGTTCCGTGAGGACAGGGACGAGCACAGATACGCAGTATTTT
>TRBV4-2|few|NA|TRBJ2-2
CASSQEEARGVLNAGELFF
TGTGCCAGCAGCCAAGAGGAGGCCAGGGGAGTGCTTAACGCCGGGGAGCTGTTTTTT
>TRBV28|many|NA|TRBJ1-2
CASMGTTGLTNYGYTF
TGTGCCAGCATGGGGACCACAGGACTCACTAACTATGGCTACACCTTC
>TRBV7-2|NA|TRBD2|TRBJ2-7
CASTLSGTILGHEQYF
TGTGCCAGCACCTTGTCTGGGACTATCCTAGGGCACGAGCAGTACTTC
>TRBV24-1|many|NA|TRBJ2-2
CATSDPSSGTPTGELFF
TGTGCCACCAGTGATCCCTCCTCCGGGACACCAACCGGGGAGCTGTTTTTT
>TRBV28|NA|NA|TRBJ2-1
CASRATGRGEQFF
TGTGCCAGCAGAGCAACAGGGCGGGGTGAGCAGTTCTTC
>TRBV5-8|NA|NA|TRBJ2-7
CASSLTGKNYEQYF
TGTGCCAGCAGCTTGACAGGGAAGAATTACGAGCAGTACTTC
>TRBV28|NA|TRBD1|TRBJ2-7
CASSQTGFNEQYF
TGTGCCAGCAGTCAGACAGGGTTCAACGAGCAGTACTTC
>TRBV12-3/TRBV12-4|few|NA|TRBJ2-7
CASRAALYEQYF
TGTGCCAGCAGGGCTGCCCTCTACGAGCAGTACTTC
>TRBV25-1|few|TRBD2|TRBJ2-3
CASSEFSLLSGKSTDTQYF
TGTGCCAGCAGTGAATTCAGCCTGTTGAGCGGGAAAAGCACAGATACGCAGTATTTT
>TRBV30|NA|TRBD2|TRBJ2-7
CAWSPSGRPYEQYF
TGTGCCTGGAGTCCCAGCGGGAGGCCCTACGAGCAGTACTTC
>TRBV3-1|few|TRBD2|TRBJ2-7
CASSRGLAGGHEQYF
TGTGCCAGCAGCCGAGGACTAGCGGGAGGGCACGAGCAGTACTTC
>TRBV12-3/TRBV12-4|NA|TRBD2|TRBJ2-2
CASSRGGYTGELFF
TGTGCCAGCAGTCGGGGGGGGTACACCGGGGAGCTGTTTTTT
>TRBV2|once|NA|TRBJ2-3
CASNRLSGSTDTQYF
TGTGCCAGCAACCGTCTTAGCGGATCCACAGATACGCAGTATTTT
>TRBV7-9|few|NA|TRBJ1-1
CASSSSDGKGAFF
NA
>TRBV5-1|NA|TRBD2|TRBJ2-5
CASRLSRTSGPQETQYF
TGCGCCAGCAGGCTCTCCCGGACTAGCGGCCCCCAAGAGACCCAGTACTTC